This TCR beta chain was found in a study of tumor and adjacent non-tumor tissue in lung cancer. Findings and caveats of the study: In normal lung, the top 100 clones were significantly more dominant than in tumor. Tumor tissue had significantly higher TCR diversity than normal lung.

A modified ARM-PCR protocol with three rounds of nested PCR amplified TCRbeta. TCRdb independently ran MiXCR on the multiplex PCR reads; one entry per CDR3 protein. The top ten clones hold 15% to 20% of a sample with about 110,000 distinct CDR3 sequences, about 61% of them seen once. Between the trimmed V and J ends, which lost 10 bases and 4 bases, there was a span of 14 bases. The CDR3 has 13 residues. From germline, CDR1 is MNHNS and CDR2 SASEGT. About this clonotype itself: The antigen remains unidentified.

The template was RNA from unsorted bulk tissue. More than 3 cm separated this lung sample from the edge of the tumor. The genes are TRBV6-1 and TRBJ2-1; the D is unclear. The TCR comes from a man aged 55 to 70 with non-small cell lung cancer. The sequenced sample consisted of distant non-tumor lung tissue. CDR3 coding DNA: TGTGCCAACACCCGACACGGGTACAATGAGCAGTTCTTC. This gives the protein CANTRHGYNEQFF.